The T cell receptor (beta chain) described here comes from a study of cytomegalovirus exposure and HLA in healthy donors. The CDR3 runs 12 residues. The germline V and J ends were trimmed by 4 bases and 2 bases, with 8 bases remaining between them. Germline lookup yields CDR1 SQVTM and CDR2 ANQGSEA. Primers included in the PCR were 60 Vbeta and 13 Jbeta primers. The assay was immunoSEQ multiplex PCR, and TCRdb's table has in-frame clones only and misses some. The sample gives over 70,000 clones, around 77% of which show up once; more than 3% is in the top ten. Material: PBMCs. The source of this sequence is a man between 25 and 39 years old in good health and CMV-seronegative. The rearrangement joins TRBV29-1 to TRBJ2-5; D call uncertain. DNA for the CDR3: TGCAGCGTTGGTCAGATTCAAGAGACCCAGTACTTC. Its translation is CSVGQIQETQYF.